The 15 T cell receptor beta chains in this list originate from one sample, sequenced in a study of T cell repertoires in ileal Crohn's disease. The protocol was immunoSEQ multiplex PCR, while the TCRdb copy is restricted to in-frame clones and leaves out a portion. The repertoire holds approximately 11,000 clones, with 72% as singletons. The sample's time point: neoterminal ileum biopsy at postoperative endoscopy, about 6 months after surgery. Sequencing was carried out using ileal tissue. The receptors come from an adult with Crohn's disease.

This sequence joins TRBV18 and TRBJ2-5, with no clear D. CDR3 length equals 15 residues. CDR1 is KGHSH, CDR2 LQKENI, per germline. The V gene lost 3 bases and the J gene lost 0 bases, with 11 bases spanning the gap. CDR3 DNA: TGTGCCAGCTCACCGGGCCCGATGAACCAAGAGACCCAGTACTTC. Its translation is CASSPGPMNQETQYF.

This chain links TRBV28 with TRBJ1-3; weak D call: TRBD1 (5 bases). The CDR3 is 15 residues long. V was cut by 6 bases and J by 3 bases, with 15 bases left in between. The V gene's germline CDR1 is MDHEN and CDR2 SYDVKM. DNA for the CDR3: TGTGCCAGCAGCCGCCCCGGGGGAGGTGGAAACACCATATATTTT. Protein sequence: CASSRPGGGGNTIYF.

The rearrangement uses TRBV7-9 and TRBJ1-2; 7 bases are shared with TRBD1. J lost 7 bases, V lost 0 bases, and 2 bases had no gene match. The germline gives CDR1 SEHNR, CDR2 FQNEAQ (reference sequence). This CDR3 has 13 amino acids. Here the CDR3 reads CASSLAGGSGYTF. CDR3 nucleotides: TGTGCCAGCAGCTTAGCAGGGGGCTCTGGCTACACCTTC.

CDR3 region: CASRNGRASYNEQFF. The CDR3 coding sequence is TGTGCCAGCAGGAACGGGAGGGCCTCCTACAATGAGCAGTTCTTC. The V call is TRBV2, the J call TRBJ2-1; TRBD2 matches 8 bases. This CDR3 has 15 residues. V gave up 6 bases and J gave up 0 bases; unmatched junction bases: 4. Germline-derived CDR1 and CDR2 are SNHLY and FYNNEI.

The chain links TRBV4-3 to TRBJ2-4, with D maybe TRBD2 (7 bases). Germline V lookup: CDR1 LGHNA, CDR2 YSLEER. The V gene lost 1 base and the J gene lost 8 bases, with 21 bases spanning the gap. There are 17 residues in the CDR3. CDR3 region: CASSQAHRQGRGYIQYF. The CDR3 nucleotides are TGCGCCAGCAGCCAAGCCCACCGCCAGGGGAGGGGATACATTCAGTACTTC.

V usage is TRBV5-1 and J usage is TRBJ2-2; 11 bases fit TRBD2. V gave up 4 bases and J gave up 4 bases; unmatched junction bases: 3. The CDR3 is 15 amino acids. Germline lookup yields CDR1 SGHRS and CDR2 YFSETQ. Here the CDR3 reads CASSRGTSGTGELFF. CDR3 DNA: TGCGCCAGCAGCCGAGGGACTAGCGGCACCGGGGAGCTGTTTTTT.

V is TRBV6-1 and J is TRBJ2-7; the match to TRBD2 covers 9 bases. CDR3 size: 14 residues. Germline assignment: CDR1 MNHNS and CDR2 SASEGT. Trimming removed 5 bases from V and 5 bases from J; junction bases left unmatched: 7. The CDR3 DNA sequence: TGTGCCAGCAGTCTATTAGCGGGAGTGAACGAGCAGTACTTC. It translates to CASSLLAGVNEQYF.

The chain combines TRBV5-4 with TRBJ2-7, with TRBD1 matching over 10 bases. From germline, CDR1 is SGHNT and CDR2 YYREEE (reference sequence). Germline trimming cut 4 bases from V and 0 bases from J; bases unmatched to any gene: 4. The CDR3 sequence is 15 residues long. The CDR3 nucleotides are TGTGCCAGCAGCCCGGACAGGGGGTCCTCCTACGAGCAGTACTTC. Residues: CASSPDRGSSYEQYF.

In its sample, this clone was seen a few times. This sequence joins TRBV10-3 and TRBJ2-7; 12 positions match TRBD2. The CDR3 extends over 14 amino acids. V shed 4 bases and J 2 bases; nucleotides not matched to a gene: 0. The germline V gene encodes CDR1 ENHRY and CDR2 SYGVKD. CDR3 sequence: CAISGTSGTYEQYF. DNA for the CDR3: TGTGCCATCAGTGGGACTAGCGGGACCTACGAGCAGTACTTC.

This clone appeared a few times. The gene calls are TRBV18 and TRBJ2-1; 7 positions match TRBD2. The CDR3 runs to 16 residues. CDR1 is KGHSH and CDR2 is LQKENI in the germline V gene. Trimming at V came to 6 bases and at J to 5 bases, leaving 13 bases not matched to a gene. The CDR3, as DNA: TGTGCCAGCTCCCACGGAGGCGGGAGTGTGAACAATGAGCAGTTCTTC. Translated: CASSHGGGSVNNEQFF.

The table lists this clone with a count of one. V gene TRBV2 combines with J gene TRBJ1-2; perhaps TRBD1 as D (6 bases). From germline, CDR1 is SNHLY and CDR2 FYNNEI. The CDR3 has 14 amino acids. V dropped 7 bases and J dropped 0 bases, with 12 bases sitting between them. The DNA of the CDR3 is TGTGCCAGCACTTGGGACAACTCTAACTATGGCTACACCTTC. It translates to CASTWDNSNYGYTF.

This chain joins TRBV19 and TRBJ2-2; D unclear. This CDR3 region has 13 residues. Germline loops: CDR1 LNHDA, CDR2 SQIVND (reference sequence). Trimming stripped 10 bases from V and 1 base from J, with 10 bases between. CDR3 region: CATSTQNTGELFF. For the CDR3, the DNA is TGTGCCACCTCGACACAGAACACCGGGGAGCTGTTTTTT.

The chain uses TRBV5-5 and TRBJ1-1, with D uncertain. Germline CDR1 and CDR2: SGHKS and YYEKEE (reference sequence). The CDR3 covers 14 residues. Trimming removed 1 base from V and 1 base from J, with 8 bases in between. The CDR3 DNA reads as TGTGCCAGCAGCTTGATGCAGGCGAACACTGAAGCTTTCTTT. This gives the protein CASSLMQANTEAFF.

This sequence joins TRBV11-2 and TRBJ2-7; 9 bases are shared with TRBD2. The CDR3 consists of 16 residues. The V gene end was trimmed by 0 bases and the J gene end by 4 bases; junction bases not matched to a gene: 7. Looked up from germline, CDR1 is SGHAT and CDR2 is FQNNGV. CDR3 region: CASSLDRGAGGYEQYF. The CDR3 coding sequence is TGTGCCAGCAGCTTAGATAGAGGAGCGGGAGGATACGAGCAGTACTTC.

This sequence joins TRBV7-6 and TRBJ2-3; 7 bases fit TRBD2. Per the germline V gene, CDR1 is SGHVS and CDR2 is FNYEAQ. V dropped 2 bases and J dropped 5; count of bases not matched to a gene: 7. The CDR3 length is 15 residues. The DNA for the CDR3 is TGTGCCAGCAGCTTATGGGGGAGGGGTGGAGATACGCAGTATTTT. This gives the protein CASSLWGRGGDTQYF.